This T cell receptor beta chain was profiled in a study of tissue T cells after allogeneic stem cell transplantation. Points from the study as a whole: Within patients, tissue anatomy strongly shaped TCR repertoire composition.

Turning to this clone: What it binds is not known. Gene names denote mouse genes. The read stops 1 residue short of the end of the CDR3; the missing end is completed from the germline J gene.

TCRdb keeps only in-frame clones here, not all; method: immunoSEQ multiplex PCR. The repertoire holds 20,000 to 25,000 clones, approximately 77% seen once, with more than 0.65% in the top ten. Looked up from germline, CDR1 is NSHNY and CDR2 is SYGAGN. V shed 5 bases and J 0 bases; nucleotides not matched to a gene: 5. This CDR3 spans 16 amino acids. V and J are TRBV13-1 and TRBJ2-4, with TRBD2 matching over 11 bases. The sample was spleen. This TCR came from a female BALB/c mouse in good health. Mice of this strain are of MHC haplotype H2-d. The covered CDR3 bases are TGTGCCAGCAGGACTGGGGGGGTGCCCAGTCAAAACACCTTGTAC. Residues: CASRTGGVPSQNTLY. The whole CDR3 sequence is CASRTGGVPSQNTLYF.